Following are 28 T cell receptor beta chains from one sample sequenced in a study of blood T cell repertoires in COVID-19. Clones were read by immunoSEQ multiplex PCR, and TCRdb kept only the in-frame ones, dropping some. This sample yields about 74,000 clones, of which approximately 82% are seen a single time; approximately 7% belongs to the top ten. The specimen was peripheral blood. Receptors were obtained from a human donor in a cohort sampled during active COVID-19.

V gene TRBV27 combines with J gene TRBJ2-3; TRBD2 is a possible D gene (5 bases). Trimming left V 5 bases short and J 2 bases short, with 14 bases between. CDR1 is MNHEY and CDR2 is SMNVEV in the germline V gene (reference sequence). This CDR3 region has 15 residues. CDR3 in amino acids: CASSRTGTDTDTQYF. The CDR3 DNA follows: TGTGCCAGCAGTCGGACGGGAACTGACACAGATACGCAGTATTTT.

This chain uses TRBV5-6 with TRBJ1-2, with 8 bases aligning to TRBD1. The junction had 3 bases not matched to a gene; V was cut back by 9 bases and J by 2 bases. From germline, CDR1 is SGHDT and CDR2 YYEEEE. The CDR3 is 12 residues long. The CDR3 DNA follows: TGTGCCACCCGGACAGGGAACTATGGCTACACCTTC. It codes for CATRTGNYGYTF.

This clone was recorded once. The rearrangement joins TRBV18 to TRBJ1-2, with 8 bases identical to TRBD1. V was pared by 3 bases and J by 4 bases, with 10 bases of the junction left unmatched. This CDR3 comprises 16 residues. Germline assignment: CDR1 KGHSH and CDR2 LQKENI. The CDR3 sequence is CASSPGQGAGIYGYTF. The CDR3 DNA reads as TGTGCCAGCTCACCCGGACAGGGAGCCGGGATCTATGGCTACACCTTC.

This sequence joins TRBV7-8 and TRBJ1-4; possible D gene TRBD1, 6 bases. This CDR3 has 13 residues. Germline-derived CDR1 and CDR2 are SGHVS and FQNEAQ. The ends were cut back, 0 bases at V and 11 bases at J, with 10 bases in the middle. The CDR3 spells CASSLAGGEKLFF. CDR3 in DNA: TGTGCCAGCAGCTTAGCAGGGGGGGAGAAACTGTTTTTT.

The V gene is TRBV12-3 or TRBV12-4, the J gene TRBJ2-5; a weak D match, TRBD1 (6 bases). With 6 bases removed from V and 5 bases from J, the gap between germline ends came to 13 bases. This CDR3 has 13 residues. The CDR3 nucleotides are TGTGCCAGCAGGTTCGGACAGCAGGAGACCCAGTACTTC. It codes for CASRFGQQETQYF.

CDR3 nucleotide sequence: TGTGCCAGCAGGGAGACAGGTACAGATACGCAGTATTTT. The encoded protein is CASRETGTDTQYF. The rearrangement uses TRBV2 and TRBJ2-3; a possible D gene is TRBD1 (6 bases). The germline V and J ends were trimmed by 6 bases and 3 bases, with 10 bases remaining between them. This CDR3 region has 13 residues. Germline-derived CDR1 and CDR2 are SNHLY and FYNNEI.

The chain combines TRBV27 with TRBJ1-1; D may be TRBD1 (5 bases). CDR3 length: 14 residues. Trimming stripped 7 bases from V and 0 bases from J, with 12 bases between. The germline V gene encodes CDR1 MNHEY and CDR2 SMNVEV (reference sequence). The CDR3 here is CASTRQGLNTEAFF. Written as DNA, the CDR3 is TGTGCCAGCACTCGTCAGGGATTGAACACTGAAGCTTTCTTT.

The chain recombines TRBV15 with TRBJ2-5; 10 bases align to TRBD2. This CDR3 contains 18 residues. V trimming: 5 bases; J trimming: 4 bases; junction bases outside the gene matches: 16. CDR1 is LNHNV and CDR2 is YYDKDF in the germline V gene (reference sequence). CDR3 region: CATSGSFSGGARSETQYF. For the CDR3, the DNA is TGTGCCACCAGCGGATCCTTCAGCGGGGGGGCCAGATCAGAGACCCAGTACTTC. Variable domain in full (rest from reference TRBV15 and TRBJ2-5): DAMVIQNPRYQVTQFGKPVTLSCSQTLNHNVMYWYQQKSSQAPKLLFHYYDKDFNNEADTPDNFQSRRPNTSFCFLDIRSPGLGDTAMYLCATSGSFSGGARSETQYFGPGTRLLVL.

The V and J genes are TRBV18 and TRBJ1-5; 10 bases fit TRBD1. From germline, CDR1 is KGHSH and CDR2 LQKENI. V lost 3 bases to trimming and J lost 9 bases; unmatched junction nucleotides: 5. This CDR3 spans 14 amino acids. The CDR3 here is CASSPGTGDSPQHF. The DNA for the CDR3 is TGTGCCAGCTCACCGGGGACAGGGGATTCGCCCCAGCATTTT.

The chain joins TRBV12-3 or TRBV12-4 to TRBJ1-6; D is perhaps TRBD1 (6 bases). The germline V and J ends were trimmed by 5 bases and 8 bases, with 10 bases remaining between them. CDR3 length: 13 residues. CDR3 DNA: TGTGCCAGCAGTCGTGCAGGGGATTCACCCCTCCACTTT. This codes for CASSRAGDSPLHF.

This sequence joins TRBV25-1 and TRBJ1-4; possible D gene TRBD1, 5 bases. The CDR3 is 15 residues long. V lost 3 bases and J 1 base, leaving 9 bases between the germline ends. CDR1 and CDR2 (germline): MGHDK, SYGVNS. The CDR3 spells CASSDPGGTNEKLFF. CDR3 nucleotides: TGTGCCAGCAGTGATCCGGGGGGAACTAATGAAAAACTGTTTTTT.

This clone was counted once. The CDR3 here is CASSLRGDYGYTF. The CDR3 nucleotides read TGTGCCAGCAGCCTACGGGGGGACTATGGCTACACCTTC. The rearrangement joins TRBV5-4 to TRBJ1-2, with D possibly being TRBD1 (5 bases). The germline V gene has CDR1 SGHNT and CDR2 YYREEE (reference sequence). The ends were cut back, 4 bases at V and 3 bases at J, with 10 bases in the middle. The length of the CDR3 is 13 residues.

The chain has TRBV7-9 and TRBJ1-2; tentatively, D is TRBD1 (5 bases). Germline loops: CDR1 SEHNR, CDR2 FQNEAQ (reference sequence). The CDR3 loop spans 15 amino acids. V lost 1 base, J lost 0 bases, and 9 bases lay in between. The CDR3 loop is CASSLEAGANYGYTF. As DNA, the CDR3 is TGTGCCAGCAGCTTAGAGGCGGGGGCTAACTATGGCTACACCTTC.

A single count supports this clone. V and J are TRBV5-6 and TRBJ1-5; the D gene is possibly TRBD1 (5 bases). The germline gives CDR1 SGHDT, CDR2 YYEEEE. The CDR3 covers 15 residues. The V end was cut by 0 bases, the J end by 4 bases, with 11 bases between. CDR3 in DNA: TGTGCCAGCAGCTTGGCCGGGGGGTTAAATCAGCCCCAGCATTTT. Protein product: CASSLAGGLNQPQHF.

CDR3 nucleotide sequence: TGTGCCAGCTCCCCCCTGGGGCACCCGACCGGGGAGCTGTTTTTT. Encoded protein: CASSPLGHPTGELFF. J is TRBJ2-2 and V is TRBV18; D may be TRBD1 (5 bases). The CDR3 sequence is 15 residues long. Looked up from germline, CDR1 is KGHSH and CDR2 is LQKENI. Trimming removed 6 bases from V and 5 bases from J, with 16 bases in between. The variable domain in full, with the rest retrieved from reference TRBV18 and TRBJ2-2, is NAGVMQNPRHLVRRRGQEARLRCSPMKGHSHVYWYRQLPEEGLKFMVYLQKENIIDESGMPKERFSAEFPKEGPSILRIQQVVRGDSAAYFCASSPLGHPTGELFFGEGSRLTVL.

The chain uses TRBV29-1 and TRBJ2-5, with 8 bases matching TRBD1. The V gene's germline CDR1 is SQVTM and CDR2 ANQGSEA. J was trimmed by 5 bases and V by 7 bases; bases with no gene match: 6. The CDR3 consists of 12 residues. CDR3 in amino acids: CSARTGLETQYF. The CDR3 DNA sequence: TGCAGCGCCCGGACAGGGTTGGAGACCCAGTACTTC.

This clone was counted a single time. The CDR3 sequence: CAISLDGTNYGYTF. The CDR3 DNA is TGTGCCATCAGTCTGGACGGGACTAACTATGGCTACACCTTC. V usage is TRBV10-3 and J usage is TRBJ1-2; unclear D gene. Germline lookup yields CDR1 ENHRY and CDR2 SYGVKD. Trimming took off 5 bases at V and 0 bases at J, with 10 bases between the two ends. This CDR3 is 14 amino acids long.

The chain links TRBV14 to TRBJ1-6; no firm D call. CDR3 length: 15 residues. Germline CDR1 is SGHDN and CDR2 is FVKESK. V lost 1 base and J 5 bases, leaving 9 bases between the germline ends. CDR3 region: CASSQVAVNNSPLHF. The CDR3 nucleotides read TGTGCCAGCAGCCAAGTGGCAGTCAATAATTCACCCCTCCACTTT. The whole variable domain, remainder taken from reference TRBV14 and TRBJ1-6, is EAGVTQFPSHSVIEKGQTVTLRCDPISGHDNLYWYRRVMGKEIKFLLHFVKESKQDESGMPNNRFLAERTGGTYSTLKVQPAELEDSGVYFCASSQVAVNNSPLHFGNGTRLTVT.

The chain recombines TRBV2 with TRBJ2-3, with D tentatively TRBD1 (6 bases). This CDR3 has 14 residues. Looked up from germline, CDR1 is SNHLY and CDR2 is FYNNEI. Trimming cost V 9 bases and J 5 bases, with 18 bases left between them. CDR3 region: CARRRDTPGDTQYF. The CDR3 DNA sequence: TGTGCCAGACGAAGGGACACCCCCGGAGATACGCAGTATTTT.

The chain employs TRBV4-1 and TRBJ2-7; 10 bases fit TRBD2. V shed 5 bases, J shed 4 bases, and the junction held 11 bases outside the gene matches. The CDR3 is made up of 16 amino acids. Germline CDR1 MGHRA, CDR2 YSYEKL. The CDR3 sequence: CASSNTPGTSVYEQYF. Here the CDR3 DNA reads TGCGCCAGCAGCAATACCCCCGGGACTAGCGTGTACGAGCAGTACTTC.

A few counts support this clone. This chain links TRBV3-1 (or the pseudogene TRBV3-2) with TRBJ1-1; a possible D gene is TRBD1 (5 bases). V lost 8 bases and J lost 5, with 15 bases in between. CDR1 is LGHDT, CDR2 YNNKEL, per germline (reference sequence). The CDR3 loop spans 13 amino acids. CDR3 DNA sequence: TGTGCCAGCGTCGGGGGGGTGAGGACTGAAGCTTTCTTT. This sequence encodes CASVGGVRTEAFF.

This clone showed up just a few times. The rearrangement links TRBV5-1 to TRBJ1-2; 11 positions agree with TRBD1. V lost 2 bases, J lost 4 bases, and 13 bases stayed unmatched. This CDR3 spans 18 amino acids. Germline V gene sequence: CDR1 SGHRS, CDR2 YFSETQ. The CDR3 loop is CASSFTWTGGSNFYGYTF. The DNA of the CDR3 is TGCGCCAGCAGCTTCACTTGGACAGGGGGCTCCAACTTCTATGGCTACACCTTC.

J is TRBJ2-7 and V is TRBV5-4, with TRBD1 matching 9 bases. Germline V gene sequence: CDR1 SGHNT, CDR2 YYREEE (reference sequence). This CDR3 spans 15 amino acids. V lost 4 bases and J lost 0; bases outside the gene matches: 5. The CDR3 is CASSQGQGSSYEQYF. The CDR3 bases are TGTGCCAGCAGCCAGGGACAGGGAAGCTCCTACGAGCAGTACTTC.

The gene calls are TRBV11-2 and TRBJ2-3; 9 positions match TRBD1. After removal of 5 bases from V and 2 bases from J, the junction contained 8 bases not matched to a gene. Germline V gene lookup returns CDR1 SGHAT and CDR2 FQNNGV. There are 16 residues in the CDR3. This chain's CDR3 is CASSLRDRVNTDTQYF. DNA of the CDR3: TGTGCCAGCAGCCTGAGGGACAGGGTAAACACAGATACGCAGTATTTT. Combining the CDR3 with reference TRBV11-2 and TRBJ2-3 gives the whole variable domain EAGVAQSPRYKIIEKRQSVAFWCNPISGHATLYWYQQILGQGPKLLIQFQNNGVVDDSQLPKDRFSAERLKGVDSTLKIQPAKLEDSAVYLCASSLRDRVNTDTQYFGPGTRLTVL.

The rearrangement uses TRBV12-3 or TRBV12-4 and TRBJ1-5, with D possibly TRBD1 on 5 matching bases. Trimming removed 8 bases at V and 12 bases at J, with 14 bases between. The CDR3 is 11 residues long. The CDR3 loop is CASAFQGGQHF. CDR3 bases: TGTGCCAGCGCCTTTCAGGGAGGCCAGCATTTT.

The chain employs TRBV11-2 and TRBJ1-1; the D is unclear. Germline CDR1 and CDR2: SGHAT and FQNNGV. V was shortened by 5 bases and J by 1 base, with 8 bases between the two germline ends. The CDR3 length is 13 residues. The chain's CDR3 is CASSETRNTEAFF. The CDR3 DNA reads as TGTGCCAGCAGCGAAACAAGGAACACTGAAGCTTTCTTT.

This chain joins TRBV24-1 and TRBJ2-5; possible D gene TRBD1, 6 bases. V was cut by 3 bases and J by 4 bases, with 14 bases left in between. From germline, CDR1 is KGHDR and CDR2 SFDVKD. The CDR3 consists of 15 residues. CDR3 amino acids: CATSDGSTGLETQYF. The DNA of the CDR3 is TGTGCCACCAGTGATGGATCGACAGGACTAGAGACCCAGTACTTC.

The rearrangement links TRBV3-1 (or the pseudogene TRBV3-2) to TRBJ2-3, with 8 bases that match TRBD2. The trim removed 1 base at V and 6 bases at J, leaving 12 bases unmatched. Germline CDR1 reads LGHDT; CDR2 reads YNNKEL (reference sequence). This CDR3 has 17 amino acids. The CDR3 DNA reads TGTGCCAGCAGCCAAGGGGCCAGCGGGGGCCTCCGGGATACGCAGTATTTT. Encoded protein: CASSQGASGGLRDTQYF.